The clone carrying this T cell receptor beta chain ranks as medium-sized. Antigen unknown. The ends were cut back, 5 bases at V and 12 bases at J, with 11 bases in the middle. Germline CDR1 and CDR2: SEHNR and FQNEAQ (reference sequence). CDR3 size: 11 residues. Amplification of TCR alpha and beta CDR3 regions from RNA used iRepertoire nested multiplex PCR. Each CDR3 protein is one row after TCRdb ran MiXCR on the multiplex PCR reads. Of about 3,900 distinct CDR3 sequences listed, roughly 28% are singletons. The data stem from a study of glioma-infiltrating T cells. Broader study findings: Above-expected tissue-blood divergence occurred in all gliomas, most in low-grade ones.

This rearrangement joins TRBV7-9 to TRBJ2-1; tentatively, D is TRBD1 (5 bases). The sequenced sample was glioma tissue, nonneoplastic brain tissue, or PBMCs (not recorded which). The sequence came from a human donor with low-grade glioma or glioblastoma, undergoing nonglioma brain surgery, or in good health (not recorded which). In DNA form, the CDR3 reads TGTGCCAGCAGCCTCCAAGGGGCGCAGTTCTTC. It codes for CASSLQGAQFF.